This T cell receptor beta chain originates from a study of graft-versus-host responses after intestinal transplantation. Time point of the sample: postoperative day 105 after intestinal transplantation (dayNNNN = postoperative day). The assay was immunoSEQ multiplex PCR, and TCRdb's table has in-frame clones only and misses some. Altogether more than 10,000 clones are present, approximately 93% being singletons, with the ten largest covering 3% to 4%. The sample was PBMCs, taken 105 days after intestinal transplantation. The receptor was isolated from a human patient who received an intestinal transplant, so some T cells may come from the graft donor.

CDR3 nucleotides: TGTGCCAGCAGTGATGGACAGGGTAGCAATGAGCAGTTCTTC. This sequence encodes CASSDGQGSNEQFF. The rearrangement joins TRBV2 to TRBJ2-1; TRBD1 matches at 8 bases. Trimming at V came to 3 bases and at J to 6 bases, leaving 4 bases not matched to a gene. The CDR3 contains 14 residues. Per the germline V gene, CDR1 is SNHLY and CDR2 is FYNNEI.